The 29 T cell receptor beta chains below come from one sample, sequenced in a study of T cell repertoires in cytomegalovirus infection. Their target antigens are unknown. A single record per CDR3 protein comes from TCRdb applying MiXCR to the reads. This sample has roughly 570,000 distinct CDR3 sequences; around two fifths occur once, and the top ten carry around 46%. The sample was cultured PBMCs, taken from culture after CMV antigen stimulation. These receptors were collected from a human donor in good health (CMV status not recorded). Some clones in this sample may be carry-over from other donors' samples.

This clonotype was counted between two and nine times. This chain uses TRBV4-1 with TRBJ2-7; D is uncertain. The germline V and J ends were trimmed by 1 base and 4 bases, with 11 bases remaining between them. The CDR3 contains 14 residues. Germline V gene sequence: CDR1 MGHRA, CDR2 YSYEKL. CDR3 protein: CASSQGASGYEQYF. In DNA, the CDR3 is TGCGCCAGCAGCCAAGGAGCTTCTGGTTACGAGCAGTACTTC.

This clonotype was seen many times. V usage is TRBV7-2 and J usage is TRBJ2-1; D is tentatively TRBD1 or TRBD2 (5 bases each). V gave up 2 bases and J gave up 7 bases, with 18 bases separating them. The CDR3 loop spans 16 amino acids. Germline V gene lookup returns CDR1 SGHTA and CDR2 FQGNSA. The DNA of the CDR3 is TGTGCCAGCAGCTTAAGTCGGGCAGCATGGGGGAATGAGCAGTTCTTC. Translating gives CASSLSRAAWGNEQFF.

This sequence joins TRBV19 and TRBJ2-2, with TRBD2 as a possible D gene (5 bases). This CDR3 has 13 amino acids. Germline CDR1 is LNHDA and CDR2 is SQIVND (reference sequence). V was pared by 7 bases and J by 5 bases, with 11 bases between. In DNA, the CDR3 is TGTGCCAGTACTGCCCGGGAAACCGGGGAGCTGTTTTTT. As protein: CASTARETGELFF. Full variable domain (missing parts from reference TRBV19 and TRBJ2-2): DGGITQSPKYLFRKEGQNVTLSCEQNLNHDAMYWYRQDPGQGLRLIYYSQIVNDFQKGDIAEGYSVSREKKESFPLTVTSAQKNPTAFYLCASTARETGELFFGEGSRLTVL.

CDR3 DNA: TGTGCCAGCAGCGACGAGGTCCGGGGAGGGGACACTGAAGCTTTCTTT. This translates into CASSDEVRGGDTEAFF. The chain carries TRBV7-9 and TRBJ1-1; TRBD1 is a possible D gene (5 bases). Germline values: CDR1 SEHNR, CDR2 FQNEAQ (reference sequence). This CDR3 contains 16 residues. The ends were cut back, 5 bases at V and 3 bases at J, with 19 bases in the middle.

This chain joins TRBV15 and TRBJ2-7, with a weak D call TRBD1 (6 bases). The CDR3 sequence is 13 residues long. Germline values: CDR1 LNHNV, CDR2 YYDKDF (reference sequence). V was shortened by 4 bases and J by 7 bases, with 14 bases between the two germline ends. As DNA, the CDR3 is TGTGCCACCAGCAAACACCGGACAGCTGAGCAGTACTTC. Protein sequence: CATSKHRTAEQYF.

The chain carries TRBV18 and TRBJ2-7; 9 bases map to TRBD1. In germline, CDR1 is KGHSH, CDR2 LQKENI. V lost 2 bases, J lost 1 base, and 6 bases stayed unmatched. This CDR3 is 16 amino acids long. CDR3 coding DNA: TGTGCCAGCTCACCATCAGGACAGGGGCCATCCTACGAGCAGTACTTC. It yields the protein CASSPSGQGPSYEQYF.

This clonotype was counted a few times. The rearrangement uses TRBV19 and TRBJ1-4; maybe TRBD1 (5 bases). This CDR3 is 13 amino acids long. From germline, CDR1 is LNHDA and CDR2 SQIVND (reference sequence). V lost 6 bases and J 5 bases, leaving 10 bases between the germline ends. CDR3 sequence reads: CASSIRENEKLFF. In DNA, the CDR3 is TGTGCCAGTAGCATCAGGGAGAATGAAAAACTGTTTTTT.

This clonotype has at least ten counts. The gene calls are TRBV12-3 or TRBV12-4 and TRBJ2-1; TRBD1 matches at 11 bases. Trimming removed 3 bases from V and 7 bases from J; junction bases left unmatched: 14. There are 18 residues in the CDR3. In DNA form, the CDR3 reads TGTGCCAGCAGTTTGTGGCCCCTTCCGGGACAGGGGGAAAATGAGCAGTTCTTC. Its protein is CASSLWPLPGQGENEQFF.

The gene calls are TRBV18 and TRBJ2-1, with D perhaps given as TRBD1 or TRBD2 (5 bases each). CDR1 and CDR2 (germline): KGHSH, LQKENI. The CDR3 length is 15 residues. V was pared by 3 bases and J by 5 bases, with 14 bases between. The CDR3 loop reads CASSPGTAPNNEQFF. As DNA, the CDR3 is TGTGCCAGCTCACCCGGGACCGCGCCCAACAATGAGCAGTTCTTC.

This rearrangement joins TRBV15 to TRBJ2-1, with D perhaps TRBD2 (5 bases). V lost 0 bases to trimming and J lost 9 bases, with 21 bases between them. This CDR3 is built from 17 residues. Per germline, CDR1 LNHNV and CDR2 YYDKDF (reference sequence). CDR3 region: CATSRDSGRRGPVEQFF. CDR3 nucleotides: TGTGCCACCAGCAGAGATTCTGGCCGCCGCGGGCCGGTTGAGCAGTTCTTC.

In its sample, this clonotype was seen once. This chain uses TRBV7-9 with TRBJ2-1; unclear D gene. Trimming removed 5 bases from V and 8 bases from J, with 13 bases in between. The CDR3 loop spans 13 amino acids. Germline assignment: CDR1 SEHNR and CDR2 FQNEAQ (reference sequence). This CDR3 is CASSLLASDEQFF. CDR3 bases: TGTGCCAGCAGCCTATTGGCCTCGGATGAGCAGTTCTTC.

The genes are TRBV6-6 and TRBJ2-2, with D unresolved. CDR3 length: 13 residues. V was pared by 3 bases and J by 7 bases, with 9 bases between. The germline V gene has CDR1 MNHNY and CDR2 SVGAGI (reference sequence). The CDR3 spells CASSYGVRGELFF. CDR3 DNA sequence: TGTGCCAGCAGTTATGGGGTCCGCGGGGAGCTGTTTTTT.

This clonotype was picked up a small number of times. The chain uses TRBV12-3 or TRBV12-4 and TRBJ2-7, with 8 nucleotides matching TRBD1. Losses at the gene ends were 3 bases for V and 11 bases for J; bases not matched to a gene: 9. The CDR3 is 13 residues long. The CDR3 nucleotides read TGTGCCAGCAGTTTGGCCGGACAGGGAACGGAGTACTTC. Protein: CASSLAGQGTEYF.

The chain employs TRBV19 and TRBJ2-3; 8 nucleotides match TRBD2. The V and J ends lost 3 bases and 0 bases, in that order; junction bases with no gene match: 2. The CDR3 spans 15 residues. Germline V gene data show CDR1 as LNHDA and CDR2 as SQIVND (reference sequence). The CDR3 loop is CASSMTSASTDTQYF. The CDR3 DNA sequence: TGTGCCAGTAGTATGACTAGCGCTAGCACAGATACGCAGTATTTT.

This clonotype was picked up a small number of times. The V and J genes are TRBV19 and TRBJ1-5; D is possibly TRBD1 (5 bases). V lost 3 bases and J lost 0, with 9 bases in between. This CDR3 spans 15 amino acids. Germline-derived CDR1 and CDR2 are LNHDA and SQIVND (reference sequence). The CDR3: CASSIPGYSNQPQHF. CDR3 nucleotides: TGTGCCAGTAGTATTCCAGGGTATAGCAATCAGCCCCAGCATTTT.

This sequence joins TRBV5-1 and TRBJ2-7; D unclear. Germline loops: CDR1 SGHRS, CDR2 YFSETQ. The CDR3 runs to 15 residues. V was shortened by 0 bases and J by 3 bases, with 13 bases between the two germline ends. CDR3 sequence: CASSLAAAAYYEQYF. In nucleotides, the CDR3 is TGCGCCAGCAGCTTGGCCGCGGCAGCCTACTACGAGCAGTACTTC. The full variable domain, in which reference TRBV5-1 and TRBJ2-7 provide the parts outside the CDR3, is KAGVTQTPRYLIKTRGQQVTLSCSPISGHRSVSWYQQTPGQGLQFLFEYFSETQRNKGNFPGRFSGRQFSNSRSEMNVSTLELGDSALYLCASSLAAAAYYEQYFGPGTRLTVT.

The rearrangement uses TRBV19 and TRBJ1-4; a possible D gene is TRBD1 (5 bases). Germline V lookup: CDR1 LNHDA, CDR2 SQIVND (reference sequence). V lost 3 bases to trimming and J lost 6 bases, with 11 bases between them. The CDR3 covers 14 residues. The CDR3 protein is CASSIDSLDEKLFF. The DNA of the CDR3 is TGTGCCAGTAGTATCGACAGCCTTGATGAAAAACTGTTTTTT.

The chain links TRBV20-1 to TRBJ2-3; 7 positions agree with TRBD2. With 0 bases clipped from V and 1 base from J, the junction kept 4 bases outside the gene matches. Germline V gene lookup returns CDR1 DFQATT and CDR2 SNEGSKA (reference sequence). This CDR3 contains 15 residues. CDR3 nucleotides: TGCAGTGCTAGAGATTGGGCGGGGGGCACAGATACGCAGTATTTT. Translation gives CSARDWAGGTDTQYF.

With respect to this clonotype: At one end, the junction sequence differs from germline, possibly due to a read error. The V call is TRBV7-8, the J call TRBJ2-7, with 7 bases that match TRBD1. Germline V gene lookup returns CDR1 SGHVS and CDR2 FQNEAQ. The CDR3 sequence is 15 residues long. CDR3 sequence: CASSLGTGVSYGQYF. The CDR3 DNA reads TGTGCCAGCAGCTTAGGGACAGGCGTTTCCTACGGGCAGTACTTC.

The gene calls are TRBV7-2 and TRBJ2-7; 11 nucleotides match TRBD1. J gave up 10 bases and V 5 bases, and 4 bases lay outside the gene matches. This CDR3 spans 12 amino acids. Germline V CDR1 and CDR2: SGHTA, FQGNSA. CDR3 amino acids: CASSLDRGQQYF. The CDR3 region has the DNA TGTGCCAGCAGCCTGGACAGGGGGCAACAGTACTTC.

This chain joins TRBV24-1 and TRBJ1-2; weak D call: TRBD1 (6 bases). V dropped 4 bases and J dropped 2 bases, with 19 bases sitting between them. The CDR3 runs to 17 residues. CDR1 is KGHDR and CDR2 is SFDVKD in the germline V gene. CDR3 loop: CATSDSKPDSLNYGYTF. The CDR3 region has the DNA TGTGCCACCAGTGACTCAAAGCCGGACAGCCTCAACTATGGCTACACCTTC.

The genes are TRBV6-1 and TRBJ1-3; 7 nucleotides match TRBD1. Germline V CDR1 and CDR2: MNHNS, SASEGT. The CDR3 length is 14 residues. The ends lost 5 bases at V and 5 bases at J; junction bases unmatched: 6. CDR3 in amino acids: CASSTGTVRNTIYF. The CDR3 DNA sequence: TGTGCCAGCAGTACCGGGACAGTTCGAAACACCATATATTTT.

The chain joins TRBV5-6 to TRBJ1-5; 7 positions agree with TRBD1. The CDR3 sequence is 14 residues long. Germline lookup yields CDR1 SGHDT and CDR2 YYEEEE. V shed 0 bases, J shed 6 bases, and the junction held 3 bases outside the gene matches. The CDR3 region is CASSLAAGGQPQHF. The CDR3 bases are TGTGCCAGCAGCTTGGCGGCAGGGGGTCAGCCCCAGCATTTT. The full variable domain, in which reference TRBV5-6 and TRBJ1-5 provide the parts outside the CDR3, is DAGVTQSPTHLIKTRGQQVTLRCSPKSGHDTVSWYQQALGQGPQFIFQYYEEEERQRGNFPDRFSGHQFPNYSSELNVNALLLGDSALYLCASSLAAGGQPQHFGDGTRLSIL.

The chain carries TRBV28 and TRBJ2-3; D perhaps matches TRBD2 (5 bases). Trimming took 10 bases from V and 3 from J, leaving 17 bases between them. Per the germline V gene, CDR1 is MDHEN and CDR2 is SYDVKM. The CDR3 has 14 amino acids. This CDR3 reads CATRPRGITDTQYF. The CDR3 nucleotides are TGTGCCACCCGCCCCCGGGGTATAACAGATACGCAGTATTTT. The whole variable domain, filled in from reference TRBV28 and TRBJ2-3, reads DVKVTQSSRYLVKRTGEKVFLECVQDMDHENMFWYRQDPGLGLRLIYFSYDVKMKEKGDIPEGYSVSREKKERFSLILESASTNQTSMYLCATRPRGITDTQYFGPGTRLTVL.

This chain links TRBV5-1 with TRBJ2-2, with 9 bases fitting TRBD1. CDR3 length equals 15 residues. The ends lost 3 bases at V and 8 bases at J; junction bases unmatched: 8. Germline V gives CDR1 SGHRS, CDR2 YFSETQ. The CDR3 region has the DNA TGCGCCAGCAGCTCCGGGACAGGGATTTCTGGGGAGCTGTTTTTT. Translated: CASSSGTGISGELFF.

The table lists this clonotype with many counts. Its ends do not fully match the called genes, so a read error is possible. The chain couples TRBV7-2 to TRBJ2-5; TRBD2 might be the D (6 bases). Germline V gives CDR1 SGHTA, CDR2 FQGNSA. The CDR3 runs to 15 residues. CDR3 bases: TGTGCCAGCGGCTTAGACGGAGGGGCCTGGGAGACCCAGTACTTC. Translating gives CASGLDGGAWETQYF.

The chain links TRBV28 to TRBJ1-1; 8 bases are shared with TRBD1. Germline V gives CDR1 MDHEN, CDR2 SYDVKM. The CDR3 consists of 13 residues. V shed 6 bases, J shed 5 bases, and the junction held 5 bases outside the gene matches. CDR3 sequence: CASRPGGWTEAFF. In nucleotides, the CDR3 is TGTGCCAGCAGACCAGGGGGCTGGACTGAAGCTTTCTTT.

This clonotype was seen more than once but under ten times. This chain connects TRBV7-9 to TRBJ2-3, with D unclear. This CDR3 has 17 residues. The germline gives CDR1 SEHNR, CDR2 FQNEAQ (reference sequence). V shed 2 bases and J shed 1 base, with 16 bases lying between them. The CDR3 DNA follows: TGTGCCAGCAGCTTATACCTGACGGGCCAGCGCACAGATACGCAGTATTTT. It is translated as CASSLYLTGQRTDTQYF.

The chain is built from TRBV6-1 and TRBJ1-1; maybe TRBD1 (5 bases). Trimming took 4 bases from V and 5 from J, leaving 8 bases between them. Germline CDR1 MNHNS, CDR2 SASEGT. There are 12 residues in the CDR3. CDR3 residues: CASSVRETEAFF. The CDR3 DNA is TGTGCCAGCAGTGTCAGGGAGACTGAAGCTTTCTTT.